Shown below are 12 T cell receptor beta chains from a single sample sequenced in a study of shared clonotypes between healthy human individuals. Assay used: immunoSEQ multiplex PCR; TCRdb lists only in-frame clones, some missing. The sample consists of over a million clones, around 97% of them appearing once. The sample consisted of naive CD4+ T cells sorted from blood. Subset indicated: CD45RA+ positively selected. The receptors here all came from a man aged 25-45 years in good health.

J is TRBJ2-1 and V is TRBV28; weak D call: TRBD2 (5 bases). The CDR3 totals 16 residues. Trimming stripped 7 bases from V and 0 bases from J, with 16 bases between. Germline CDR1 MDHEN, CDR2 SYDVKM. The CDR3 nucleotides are TGTGCCAGCACTAACCCCCGGGGTAGCTCCTACAATGAGCAGTTCTTC. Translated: CASTNPRGSSYNEQFF.

CDR3 in amino acids: CASSQTYEQYF. CDR3 DNA sequence: TGTGCCAGCAGCCAAACCTACGAGCAGTACTTC. The chain carries TRBV13 and TRBJ2-7; D call uncertain. The germline gives CDR1 PRHDT, CDR2 FYEKMQ (reference sequence). This CDR3 spans 11 amino acids. V shed 5 bases and J shed 2 bases, with 4 bases lying between them.

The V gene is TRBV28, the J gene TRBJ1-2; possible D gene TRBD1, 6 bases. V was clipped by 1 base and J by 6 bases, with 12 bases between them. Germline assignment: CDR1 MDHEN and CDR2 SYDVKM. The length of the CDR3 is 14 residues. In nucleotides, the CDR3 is TGTGCCAGCAGTTTATTAGACCGGGGGCATGGCTACACCTTC. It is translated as CASSLLDRGHGYTF.

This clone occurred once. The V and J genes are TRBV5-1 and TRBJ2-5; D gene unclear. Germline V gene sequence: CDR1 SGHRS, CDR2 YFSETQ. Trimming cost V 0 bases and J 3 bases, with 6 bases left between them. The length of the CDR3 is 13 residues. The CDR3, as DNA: TGCGCCAGCAGCTTGGTTAGTGAAGAGACCCAGTACTTC. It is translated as CASSLVSEETQYF. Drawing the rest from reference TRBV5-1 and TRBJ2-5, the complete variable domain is KAGVTQTPRYLIKTRGQQVTLSCSPISGHRSVSWYQQTPGQGLQFLFEYFSETQRNKGNFPGRFSGRQFSNSRSEMNVSTLELGDSALYLCASSLVSEETQYFGPGTRLLVL.

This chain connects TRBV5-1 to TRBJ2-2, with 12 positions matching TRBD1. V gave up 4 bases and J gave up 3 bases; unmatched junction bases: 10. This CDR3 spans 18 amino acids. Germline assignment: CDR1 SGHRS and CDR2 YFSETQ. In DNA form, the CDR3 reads TGCGCCAGCAGCGCAAATCGGGACAGGGGGCGTGACACCGGGGAGCTGTTTTTT. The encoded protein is CASSANRDRGRDTGELFF. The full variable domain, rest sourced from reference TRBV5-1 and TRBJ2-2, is KAGVTQTPRYLIKTRGQQVTLSCSPISGHRSVSWYQQTPGQGLQFLFEYFSETQRNKGNFPGRFSGRQFSNSRSEMNVSTLELGDSALYLCASSANRDRGRDTGELFFGEGSRLTVL.

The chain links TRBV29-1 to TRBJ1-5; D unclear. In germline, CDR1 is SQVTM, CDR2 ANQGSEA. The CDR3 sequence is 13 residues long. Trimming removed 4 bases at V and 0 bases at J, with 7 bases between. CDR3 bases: TGCAGCGTTGGATTGGATAGCAATCAGCCCCAGCATTTT. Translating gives CSVGLDSNQPQHF.

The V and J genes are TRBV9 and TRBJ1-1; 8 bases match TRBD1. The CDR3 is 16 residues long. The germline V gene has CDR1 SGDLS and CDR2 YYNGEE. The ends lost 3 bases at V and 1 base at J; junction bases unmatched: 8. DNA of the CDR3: TGTGCCAGCAGCGAGTGGAGGACAGGGAGGAACACTGAAGCTTTCTTT. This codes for CASSEWRTGRNTEAFF.

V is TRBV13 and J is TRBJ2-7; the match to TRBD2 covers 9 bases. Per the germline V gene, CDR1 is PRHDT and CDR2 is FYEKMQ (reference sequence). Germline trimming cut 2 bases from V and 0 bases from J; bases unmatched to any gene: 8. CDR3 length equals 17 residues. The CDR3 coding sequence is TGTGCCAGCAGCTTAATCGGCCCTAGCGGGACCTCCTACGAGCAGTACTTC. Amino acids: CASSLIGPSGTSYEQYF.

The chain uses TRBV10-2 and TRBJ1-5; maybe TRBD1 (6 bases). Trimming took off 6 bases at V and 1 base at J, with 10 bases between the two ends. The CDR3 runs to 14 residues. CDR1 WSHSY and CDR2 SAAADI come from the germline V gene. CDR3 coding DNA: TGCGCCAGCAGCGGGACACCGAGCAATCAGCCCCAGCATTTT. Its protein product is CASSGTPSNQPQHF.

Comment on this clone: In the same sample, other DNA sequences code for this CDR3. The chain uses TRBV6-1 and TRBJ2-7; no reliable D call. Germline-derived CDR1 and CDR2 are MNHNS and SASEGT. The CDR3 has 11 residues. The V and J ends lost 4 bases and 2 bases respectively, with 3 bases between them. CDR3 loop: CASSATYEQYF. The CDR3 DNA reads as TGTGCCAGCAGTGCGACCTACGAGCAGTACTTC.

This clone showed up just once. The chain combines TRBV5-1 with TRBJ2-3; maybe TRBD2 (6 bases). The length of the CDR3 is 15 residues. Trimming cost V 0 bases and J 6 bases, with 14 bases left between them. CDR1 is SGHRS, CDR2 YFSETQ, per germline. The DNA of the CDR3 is TGCGCCAGCAGCTTGGGATCGGGACTCCTGGATACGCAGTATTTT. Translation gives CASSLGSGLLDTQYF.

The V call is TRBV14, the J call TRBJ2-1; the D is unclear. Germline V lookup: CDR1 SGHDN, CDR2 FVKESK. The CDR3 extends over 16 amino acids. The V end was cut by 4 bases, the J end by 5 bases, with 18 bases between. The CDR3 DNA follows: TGTGCCAGCAGCCCGCTGGTAGGGTCCCCCGACAATGAGCAGTTCTTC. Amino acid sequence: CASSPLVGSPDNEQFF.